This T cell receptor beta chain appears in the sequencing data of a study of blood T cell repertoires in COVID-19. At the level of the study: The analysed material was cDNA or gDNA that came from T cells, B-cell-depleted T cells, or PBMCs.

The germline CDR1 and CDR2 sequences are LNHDA and SQIVND (reference sequence). This CDR3 contains 14 residues. V lost 6 bases, J lost 7 bases, and 18 bases lay in between. This clone was seen a single time. Libraries were prepared by immunoSEQ multiplex PCR; TCRdb keeps only in-frame clonotypes and omits some of them. The sample consists of about 410,000 clones, under 90% of them appearing once. This chain connects TRBV19 to TRBJ1-2; possible D gene TRBD1, 5 bases. Sample: PBMCs or T cells enriched from blood (not recorded which). The clonotype was recovered from a woman in her 30s who had recovered from COVID-19. The CDR3 region has the DNA TGTGCCAGTAGAAAACAAGGGGCCCCCTCTGGCTACACCTTC. Protein: CASRKQGAPSGYTF.